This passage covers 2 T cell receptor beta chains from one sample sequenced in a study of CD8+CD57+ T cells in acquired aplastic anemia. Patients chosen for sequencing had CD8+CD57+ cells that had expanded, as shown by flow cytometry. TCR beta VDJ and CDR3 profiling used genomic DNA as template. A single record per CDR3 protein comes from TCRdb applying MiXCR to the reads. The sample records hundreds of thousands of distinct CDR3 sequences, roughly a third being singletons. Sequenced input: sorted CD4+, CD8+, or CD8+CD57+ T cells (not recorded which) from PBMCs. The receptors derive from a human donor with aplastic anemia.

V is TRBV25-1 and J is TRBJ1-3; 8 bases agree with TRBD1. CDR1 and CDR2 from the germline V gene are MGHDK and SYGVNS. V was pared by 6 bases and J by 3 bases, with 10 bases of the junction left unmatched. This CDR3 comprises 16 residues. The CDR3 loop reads CASRQGAPGGGNTIYF. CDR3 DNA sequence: TGTGCCAGCAGGCAGGGGGCGCCGGGAGGTGGAAACACCATATATTTT.

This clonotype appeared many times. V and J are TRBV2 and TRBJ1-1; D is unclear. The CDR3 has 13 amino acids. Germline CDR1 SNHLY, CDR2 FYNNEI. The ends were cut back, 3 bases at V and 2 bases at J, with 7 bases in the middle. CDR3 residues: CASSDLVNTEAFF. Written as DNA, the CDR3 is TGTGCCAGCAGTGATTTAGTTAACACTGAAGCTTTCTTT. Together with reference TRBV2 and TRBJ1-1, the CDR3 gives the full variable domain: EPEVTQTPSHQVTQMGQEVILRCVPISNHLYFYWYRQILGQKVEFLVSFYNNEISEKSEIFDDQFSVERPDGSNFTLKIRSTKLEDSAMYFCASSDLVNTEAFFGQGTRLTVV.